This note documents a single T cell receptor beta chain sequence. This record belongs to a study of blood T cell repertoires in COVID-19. On the study more broadly: Some COVID-19 samples were acute and others convalescent; all came from the United States, Italy and Spain. Sources were T cells, B-cell-depleted T cells, or PBMCs; the material itself was cDNA or gDNA.

The authors' processing: Reference gene primer amplification yielded estimated nucleated cell counts. Here immunoSEQ multiplex PCR was the method, and the copy in TCRdb shows in-frame clones only, minus some. V and J calls and clone size are those listed in that table; D and trimming were worked out from the DNA. The sample lists roughly 200,000 clones; approximately 85% were seen once. This CDR3 comprises 16 residues. With V trimmed by 5 bases and J by 6 bases, 11 bases remained unmatched. Germline loops: CDR1 SGHNT, CDR2 YENEEA. The V and J genes are TRBV11-3 and TRBJ2-2; 8 bases align to TRBD2. The sequence came from a man aged 55-75 years with acute or convalescent COVID-19. Sequencing was carried out using peripheral blood. The CDR3 loop reads CASSPRSGSSAGELFF. The CDR3 DNA reads as TGTGCCAGCAGCCCCCGGAGCGGGAGTAGTGCCGGGGAGCTGTTTTTT. Together with reference TRBV11-3 and TRBJ2-2, the CDR3 gives the full variable domain: EAGVVQSPRYKIIEKKQPVAFWCNPISGHNTLYWYLQNLGQGPELLIRYENEEAVDDSQLPKDRFSAERLKGVDSTLKIQPAELGDSAVYLCASSPRSGSSAGELFFGEGSRLTVL.